The clone carrying this T cell receptor (beta chain) was observed at least ten times. This specimen belongs to a study of T-cell reconstitution after alpha-beta-depleted transplantation in children. Unique molecular identifiers tagged the TCRbeta library. MiXCR, run by TCRdb on the PCR reads, gives a single entry per CDR3 protein. Of 70,000 to 95,000 distinct CDR3 sequences in the sample, 9% to 15% were seen once. The CDR3 sequence is 14 residues long. V was trimmed by 1 base and J by 3 bases, leaving 10 bases between them. The source is a human donor who donated a stem cell graft to a child with inherited bone marrow failure. The sample in question was PBMCs from the stem cell graft donor, obtained from the stem cell graft. The V and J genes are TRBV12-3 or TRBV12-4 and TRBJ2-7; D gene uncertain. CDR3 sequence: CASSLGPFSYEQYF. The CDR3 DNA follows: TGTGCCAGCAGTTTAGGCCCCTTTAGCTACGAGCAGTACTTC.